This record covers a single T cell receptor (beta chain). Its matching antigen is unknown. CDR3 length: 13 amino acids. CDR1 and CDR2 from the germline V gene are MNHNS and SASEGT. The data stem from a study of cytomegalovirus exposure and HLA in healthy donors. Study-wide results and limits: Presence/absence analysis assumed near-uniform sequencing depth across donors.

PCR primers comprised 60 Vbeta and 13 Jbeta primers. The assay was immunoSEQ multiplex PCR, and TCRdb's table has in-frame clones only and misses some. The sample yields 300,000 or so clones, roughly 81% seen once. Sequenced input: PBMCs. This clonotype was obtained from a middle-aged woman in good health and CMV-seropositive. The chain is built from TRBV6-1 and TRBJ2-5; no clear D. The end of the DNA aligns better with TRBJ2-7, so the J call may be wrong. CDR3 nucleotides: TGTGCCAGCAGCGCGGAGCAAGCCTACGAGCAGTACTTC. This sequence encodes CASSAEQAYEQYF.